This TCR beta chain was obtained from a study of T cells in narcolepsy. Overall study context: Healthy controls were enrolled alongside patients with narcolepsy type 1 or type 2.

Some clones are missing from TCRdb's copy, which holds only in-frame ones; the method was immunoSEQ multiplex PCR. There are more than 30,000 clones in the sample; 75% to 90% occur only once, and roughly 0.69% lies in the top ten. This clone was seen once. Trimming took off 5 bases at V and 3 bases at J, with 16 bases between the two ends. CDR1 SGHVS and CDR2 FQNEAQ come from the germline V gene. The CDR3 spans 15 residues. The TCR comes from a human donor in good health. This chain uses TRBV7-8 with TRBJ1-2; D may be TRBD1 (6 bases). The specimen sequenced was memory (CD45RA-) CD4+ T cells from blood. The CDR3 protein is CASSPRTGNHYGYTF. As DNA, the CDR3 is TGTGCCAGCAGCCCGCGAACAGGGAACCACTATGGCTACACCTTC. The full variable domain, in which reference TRBV7-8 and TRBJ1-2 provide the parts outside the CDR3, is GAGVSQSPRYKVAKRGQDVALRCDPISGHVSLFWYQQALGQGPEFLTYFQNEAQLDKSGLPSDRFFAERPEGSVSTLKIQRTQQEDSAVYLCASSPRTGNHYGYTFGSGTRLTVV.